This TCR beta chain was documented in a study of glioma-infiltrating T cells. The study, taken as a whole, reports: Very few CDR3 sequences were shared between tissue and blood. Non-neoplastic patients had below-expected tissue-blood divergence, while all gliomas exceeded expectation.

The CDR3 is 14 amino acids. Per germline, CDR1 SGHTA and CDR2 FQGTGA. Using RNA template, CDR3s of TCR alpha and beta were amplified with iRepertoire arm-PCR. TCRdb passed the multiplex PCR reads through MiXCR, listing each CDR3 protein once. Among approximately 190,000 distinct CDR3 sequences, over 30% were seen once, and the ten largest hold 20% to 25%. This clonotype was found many times. Antigen unknown. One end of the junction does not line up with germline, which may come from a read error. This chain connects TRBV7-3 to TRBJ2-7; 8 bases line up with TRBD1. Sequenced sample: glioma tissue, nonneoplastic brain tissue, or PBMCs (not recorded which). This clonotype originated in a human donor with low-grade glioma or glioblastoma, undergoing nonglioma brain surgery, or in good health (not recorded which). The CDR3 nucleotides are TGCGCCAGCAGCCACGGACAGGGCTCCTACGAGCAGTACTTC. Translating it yields CASSHGQGSYEQYF.